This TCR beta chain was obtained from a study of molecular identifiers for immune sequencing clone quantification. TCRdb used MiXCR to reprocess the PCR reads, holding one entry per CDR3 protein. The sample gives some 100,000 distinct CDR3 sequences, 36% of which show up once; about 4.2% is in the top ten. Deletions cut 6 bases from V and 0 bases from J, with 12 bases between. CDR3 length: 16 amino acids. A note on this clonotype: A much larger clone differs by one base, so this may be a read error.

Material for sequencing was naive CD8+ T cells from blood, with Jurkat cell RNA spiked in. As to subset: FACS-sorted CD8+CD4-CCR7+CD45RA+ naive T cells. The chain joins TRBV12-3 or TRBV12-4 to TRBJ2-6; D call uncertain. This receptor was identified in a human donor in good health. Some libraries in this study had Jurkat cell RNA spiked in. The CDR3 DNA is TGTGCCAGCAGGTTGCCAGGAGTCTCTGGGGCCAACGTCCTGACTTTC. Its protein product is CASRLPGVSGANVLTF.